This T cell receptor (beta chain) was retrieved from a study of blood T cell repertoires in COVID-19. Clones were read by immunoSEQ multiplex PCR, and TCRdb kept only the in-frame ones, dropping some. The data show about 130,000 clones, roughly four fifths seen once. Germline V gives CDR1 MDHEN, CDR2 SYDVKM. CDR3 length equals 14 residues. The V gene end was trimmed by 7 bases and the J gene end by 4 bases; junction bases not matched to a gene: 7. The chain is built from TRBV28 and TRBJ1-5, with 7 bases that match TRBD1. What was sequenced was peripheral blood. This receptor was taken from a man aged 25-45 years with COVID-19, enrolled during active disease. The CDR3 sequence: CASIWATGNQPQHF. CDR3 coding DNA: TGTGCCAGCATTTGGGCGACAGGGAATCAGCCCCAGCATTTT.